Below, 18 T cell receptor beta chains from the same sample are listed, as sequenced in a study of cytomegalovirus exposure and HLA in healthy donors. Amplification used 60 Vbeta primers and 13 Jbeta primers. Clones were read by immunoSEQ multiplex PCR, and TCRdb kept only the in-frame ones, dropping some. The sample includes some 150,000 clones, 80% to 90% of them seen just once. The sample taken for sequencing was PBMCs. The source is a woman in her thirties or forties in good health and CMV-seropositive.

The chain joins TRBV6-1 to TRBJ1-1, with TRBD1 identical over 7 bases. The CDR3 runs 11 residues. V was clipped by 7 bases and J by 10 bases; unmatched bases: 6. In germline, CDR1 is MNHNS, CDR2 SASEGT. This CDR3 reads CASTKGATAFF. The DNA of the CDR3 is TGTGCCAGCACCAAGGGGGCGACAGCTTTCTTT.

The chain joins TRBV19 to TRBJ2-3, with TRBD2 matching over 13 bases. J lost 0 bases, V lost 6 bases, and 9 bases had no gene match. The CDR3 is 18 amino acids. Germline V gene lookup returns CDR1 LNHDA and CDR2 SQIVND (reference sequence). In DNA, the CDR3 is TGTGCCAGTAGCCGGACTAGCGGGGGCCTATTAAGCACAGATACGCAGTATTTT. It specifies CASSRTSGGLLSTDTQYF.

This sequence joins TRBV5-4 and TRBJ1-2; no reliable D call. The germline V gene has CDR1 SGHNT and CDR2 YYREEE (reference sequence). The CDR3 is 15 residues long. V was clipped by 0 bases and J by 6 bases, with 15 bases between them. CDR3 protein: CASSLEQAIPNGYTF. In DNA, the CDR3 is TGTGCCAGCAGCTTGGAGCAGGCTATACCCAATGGCTACACCTTC.

V usage is TRBV9 and J usage is TRBJ2-5; D is perhaps TRBD2 (6 bases). The end of the DNA is better explained by TRBJ2-7, so the J call may be wrong. CDR3 length: 14 amino acids. Germline loops: CDR1 SGDLS, CDR2 YYNGEE. The CDR3 region is CASSRERLGYEQYF. The CDR3 DNA reads as TGTGCCAGCTCTCGGGAGAGACTCGGCTACGAGCAGTACTTC.

The V and J genes are TRBV7-2 and TRBJ1-2; 12 bases align to TRBD1. This CDR3 region has 18 residues. The V and J ends lost 4 bases and 6 bases, in that order; junction bases with no gene match: 15. Germline-derived CDR1 and CDR2 are SGHTA and FQGNSA. CDR3 loop: CASSSGPGWDRGQNGYTF. Written as DNA, the CDR3 is TGTGCCAGCAGCTCAGGACCCGGGTGGGACAGGGGGCAGAATGGCTACACCTTC.

The chain is built from TRBV6-1 and TRBJ2-7; D perhaps matches TRBD1 (6 bases). The CDR3 has 14 residues. CDR1 and CDR2 from the germline V gene are MNHNS and SASEGT. Trimming pared 6 bases from V and 4 bases from J, leaving 16 bases between. The chain's CDR3 is CASRPGDGPYEQYF. The CDR3 DNA reads as TGTGCCAGCAGGCCAGGGGACGGCCCATACGAGCAGTACTTC.

V gene TRBV5-1 combines with J gene TRBJ2-1; 10 bases match TRBD1. J gave up 8 bases and V 4 bases, and 9 bases lay outside the gene matches. The CDR3 is 15 residues long. Germline-derived CDR1 and CDR2 are SGHRS and YFSETQ. CDR3 loop: CASSRQGALHDEQFF. The DNA for the CDR3 is TGCGCCAGCAGCAGACAGGGGGCACTACATGATGAGCAGTTCTTC.

The chain couples TRBV2 to TRBJ2-7; 11 nucleotides line up with TRBD2. The CDR3 extends over 14 amino acids. Unmatched junction bases numbered 4, after V lost 6 bases and J lost 3 bases. From germline, CDR1 is SNHLY and CDR2 FYNNEI. The CDR3 loop reads CASSFLAGGYEQYF. In DNA form, the CDR3 reads TGTGCCAGCAGCTTTCTAGCGGGGGGCTACGAGCAGTACTTC.

The V gene is TRBV2, the J gene TRBJ2-7; 8 bases match TRBD2. CDR1 is SNHLY, CDR2 FYNNEI, per germline. This CDR3 region has 16 residues. The V and J ends lost 5 bases and 3 bases, in that order; junction bases with no gene match: 12. DNA of the CDR3: TGTGCCAGCAGTCGATCCTCCGGGACTAGGTTCTACGAGCAGTACTTC. Translating it yields CASSRSSGTRFYEQYF.

J is TRBJ2-2 and V is TRBV27; D remains unclear. The germline gives CDR1 MNHEY, CDR2 SMNVEV (reference sequence). The CDR3 is 13 residues long. V lost 5 bases to trimming and J lost 5 bases, with 9 bases between them. The DNA for the CDR3 is TGTGCCAGCAGTCTACGTCGGACCGGGGAGCTGTTTTTT. It yields the protein CASSLRRTGELFF.

This clone was picked up one time. V is TRBV9 and J is TRBJ2-1; possibly TRBD2 for D (5 bases). Germline CDR1 and CDR2: SGDLS and YYNGEE. The CDR3 spans 12 residues. V was clipped by 4 bases and J by 5 bases, with 7 bases between them. For the CDR3, the DNA is TGTGCCAGCAGCCCGACTAACAATGAGCAGTTCTTC. It yields the protein CASSPTNNEQFF.

This chain uses TRBV28 with TRBJ2-6, with TRBD1 identical over 12 bases. V shed 1 base and J 2 bases; nucleotides not matched to a gene: 3. CDR3 length: 18 residues. Germline loops: CDR1 MDHEN, CDR2 SYDVKM. The CDR3: CASSLYGTGGAGANVLTF. For the CDR3, the DNA is TGTGCCAGCAGTTTATATGGGACAGGGGGCGCTGGGGCCAACGTCCTGACTTTC.

The V and J genes are TRBV5-4 and TRBJ1-6; 8 nucleotides line up with TRBD1. The CDR3 runs to 17 residues. With V trimmed by 2 bases and J by 7 bases, 11 bases remained unmatched. Looked up from germline, CDR1 is SGHNT and CDR2 is YYREEE (reference sequence). The CDR3: CASSLQGGRGSNSPLHF. In nucleotides, the CDR3 is TGTGCCAGCAGCTTACAGGGGGGCAGGGGCTCCAATTCACCCCTCCACTTT.

This sequence joins TRBV7-6 and TRBJ2-5; D is possibly TRBD1 (6 bases). The J call may not be correct, given that the DNA end is closer to TRBJ2-7. In germline, CDR1 is SGHVS, CDR2 FNYEAQ. The CDR3 runs 15 residues. CDR3 coding DNA: TGTGCCAGCAGCTTAGAAACAGGGATGTCCTACGAGCAGTACTTC. Protein: CASSLETGMSYEQYF.

The V and J genes are TRBV7-7 and TRBJ2-5, with 11 bases lining up with TRBD2. The V segment lost 0 bases and the J segment 5 bases; nucleotides outside the gene matches: 5. Germline CDR1 and CDR2: SSHAT and FNYEAQ (reference sequence). The CDR3 length is 16 residues. CDR3 sequence: CASSLALAGGGETQYF. CDR3 nucleotide sequence: TGTGCCAGCAGCTTAGCGCTAGCGGGAGGAGGGGAGACCCAGTACTTC.

The table lists this clone with a count of one. V gene TRBV6-5 combines with J gene TRBJ1-2; D is perhaps TRBD1 (6 bases). V shed 5 bases and J shed 0 bases, with 10 bases lying between them. Germline lookup yields CDR1 MNHEY and CDR2 SVGAGI. The CDR3 contains 14 residues. The CDR3 is CASSLRTANYGYTF. CDR3 sequence (DNA): TGTGCCAGCAGTCTTCGGACAGCTAACTATGGCTACACCTTC.

V is TRBV5-1 and J is TRBJ2-7, with 7 bases matching TRBD2. Germline CDR1 SGHRS, CDR2 YFSETQ. The J segment lost 2 bases and the V segment lost 5 bases, leaving 7 bases of the junction unmatched. This CDR3 spans 14 amino acids. The chain's CDR3 is CASSPGLDPYEQYF. The DNA for the CDR3 is TGCGCCAGCAGTCCAGGACTAGACCCCTACGAGCAGTACTTC.

The chain carries TRBV10-3 and TRBJ1-1; a possible D gene is TRBD1 (5 bases). V lost 7 bases and J lost 1, with 10 bases in between. The CDR3 contains 13 residues. CDR1 and CDR2 (germline): ENHRY, SYGVKD. The CDR3, as DNA: TGTGCCATCACCCCACAGGAGAACACTGAAGCTTTCTTT. This gives the protein CAITPQENTEAFF.